The 7 T cell receptor beta chains in this list originate from one sample, sequenced in a study of technical replicates of blood from four donors. Measured with immunoSEQ multiplex PCR; TCRdb has only the in-frame clones, and not every one. Of about 89,000 clones in the sample, around 96% were seen once. Input material: T cells isolated from PBMCs. Receptor source: a human donor in good health.

CDR3 sequence (DNA): TGTGCCAGCAGCTTTACGACGGGGAACACTGAAGCTTTCTTT. This codes for CASSFTTGNTEAFF. The chain employs TRBV27 and TRBJ1-1; no reliable D call. Germline CDR1 is MNHEY and CDR2 is SMNVEV (reference sequence). V lost 6 bases to trimming and J lost 1 base, with 12 bases between them. The CDR3 covers 14 residues.

This chain joins TRBV5-1 and TRBJ1-4; D might be TRBD1 (5 bases). With 6 bases removed from V and 3 bases from J, the gap between germline ends came to 12 bases. The CDR3 has 14 amino acids. Germline V lookup: CDR1 SGHRS, CDR2 YFSETQ. CDR3 bases: TGCGCCAGCAAGAACCCAGGGTCTAATGAAAAACTGTTTTTT. Its translation is CASKNPGSNEKLFF.

The chain has TRBV11-2 and TRBJ2-7, with D unclear. In germline, CDR1 is SGHAT, CDR2 FQNNGV. The V and J ends lost 2 bases and 3 bases respectively, with 8 bases between them. This CDR3 comprises 13 residues. CDR3 sequence: CASSLSDFYEQYF. The CDR3 DNA reads TGTGCCAGCAGCTTATCAGACTTCTACGAGCAGTACTTC.

This chain links TRBV11-3 with TRBJ2-3, with 8 positions matching TRBD1. The CDR3 has 18 amino acids. Germline CDR1 SGHNT, CDR2 YENEEA. Unmatched junction bases numbered 8, after V lost 0 bases and J lost 0 bases. CDR3: CASSLEAGGYTSTDTQYF. The DNA for the CDR3 is TGTGCCAGCAGCTTAGAGGCAGGGGGCTATACTAGCACAGATACGCAGTATTTT.

The V call is TRBV2, the J call TRBJ2-1, with D tentatively TRBD2 (5 bases). The CDR3 contains 14 residues. V shed 2 bases and J shed 4 bases, with 9 bases lying between them. Germline loops: CDR1 SNHLY, CDR2 FYNNEI. CDR3 amino acids: CASSEITRYNEQFF. For the CDR3, the DNA is TGTGCCAGCAGTGAAATCACTAGATACAATGAGCAGTTCTTC.

The chain couples TRBV15 to TRBJ2-1, with 14 positions matching TRBD2. After removal of 0 bases from V and 9 bases from J, the junction contained 4 bases not matched to a gene. Germline V gene sequence: CDR1 LNHNV, CDR2 YYDKDF (reference sequence). The CDR3 totals 16 residues. CDR3: CATSRETSGGVIEQFF. The DNA of the CDR3 is TGTGCCACCAGCAGAGAGACTAGCGGGGGGGTTATTGAGCAGTTCTTC.

The chain joins TRBV14 to TRBJ2-1; 7 bases align to TRBD1. V was pared by 0 bases and J by 4 bases, with 15 bases of the junction left unmatched. Germline CDR1 reads SGHDN; CDR2 reads FVKESK. The length of the CDR3 is 19 residues. CDR3 bases: TGTGCCAGCAGCCAAGACTGGGGGTTTACCGGGACAGTATACAATGAGCAGTTCTTC. Its protein is CASSQDWGFTGTVYNEQFF.